The 8 T cell receptor beta chains below come from one sample, sequenced in a study of tumor-infiltrating lymphocytes in primary liver carcinoma. The template, about 540 ng total RNA, yielded TCR beta cDNA made with a constant-region primer. Construction of TCR beta libraries relied on three successive nested multiplex PCR rounds employing slightly modified ARM-PCR. Researchers ran the first two PCR rounds for approximately 10 cycles each with TRBV1-TRBV30 forward primers and a C-beta reverse primer. TCRdb called the multiplex PCR reads again in MiXCR, with one record for every CDR3 protein. Here the sample spans 310,000 or so distinct CDR3 sequences, less than 75% being singletons. Unsorted whole blood yielded blood RNA, and germline DNA was extracted as well. Sequencing was performed on peripheral blood. The receptor set was obtained from a man aged 35 to 55 with primary liver carcinoma and hepatitis B virus infection.

Regarding this clonotype: A much larger clone is a single base away; this may be a read error. This chain joins TRBV4-1 and TRBJ2-7; no definite D call. This CDR3 is built from 16 residues. V lost 2 bases and J lost 0, with 14 bases in between. Germline assignment: CDR1 MGHRA and CDR2 YSYEKL. CDR3 nucleotides: TGCGCCAGCAGCCAATCCCGACCTCTACCCTCCTACGAGCAGTACTTC. Translated, it gives CASSQSRPLPSYEQYF.

Comments on this clonotype: A read error is possible here, since a much larger clone lies one base away. This chain connects TRBV5-5 to TRBJ2-7; D gene uncertain. The CDR3 sequence is 16 residues long. Per germline, CDR1 SGHKS and CDR2 YYEKEE (reference sequence). The V and J ends lost 3 bases and 0 bases respectively, with 16 bases between them. This CDR3 reads CASSSFGMMSSYEQYF. CDR3 in DNA: TGTGCCAGCAGCTCTTTTGGGATGATGAGCTCCTACGAGCAGTACTTC.

For this clonotype: It is likely a read error, because the conserved phenylalanine at the end of the CDR3 is missing. The V gene is TRBV11-2, the J gene TRBJ2-7; D uncertain. The CDR3 runs to 11 residues. Germline V gene sequence: CDR1 SGHAT, CDR2 FQNNGV. V was shortened by 2 bases and J by 2 bases, with 1 base between the two germline ends. CDR3 nucleotide sequence: TGTGCCAGCAGCTTAACCTACGAGCAGTACCTC. Its translation: CASSLTYEQYL.

This clonotype was seen once. A read error is possible here, since a much larger clone lies one base away. In DNA form, the CDR3 reads TGTGCCAGCAATTACACCAACCCTGGTGGTGAAGCTTTCTTT. Protein product: CASNYTNPGGEAFF. This chain links TRBV6-2 or TRBV6-3 with TRBJ1-1; D is undetermined. Germline V lookup: CDR1 MNHEY, CDR2 SVGEGT. The CDR3 has 14 amino acids.

Details on this clonotype: A read error is possible here, since a much larger clone lies one base away. The rearrangement uses TRBV6-5 and TRBJ2-3; D gene unclear. Trimming removed 0 bases at V and 0 bases at J, with 7 bases between. CDR1 MNHEY and CDR2 SVGAGI come from the germline V gene. The CDR3 loop spans 15 amino acids. As DNA, the CDR3 is TGTGCCAGCAGTTACTCTATGACAAGCACAGATACGCAGTATTTT. This encodes CASSYSMTSTDTQYF.

The chain combines TRBV5-6 with TRBJ2-7; 7 bases agree with TRBD1. CDR1 is SGHDT, CDR2 YYEEEE, per germline. The CDR3 is 14 residues long. V trimming: 4 bases; J trimming: 1 base; junction bases outside the gene matches: 5. CDR3 nucleotides: TGTGCCAGCAGCATGCAGGGGGAGTCCTACGAGCAGTACTTC. This sequence encodes CASSMQGESYEQYF.

Concerning this clonotype: A read error is possible here, since a much larger clone lies one base away. This sequence joins TRBV6-5 and TRBJ1-2, with D unresolved. CDR1 and CDR2 (germline): MNHEY, SVGAGI. The CDR3 length is 12 residues. Trimming stripped 6 bases from V and 7 bases from J, with 12 bases between. In nucleotides, the CDR3 is TGTGCCAGCAGGACCCTGGTCTGTGGCTACACCTTC. Amino acids: CASRTLVCGYTF.

Points on this clonotype: A much larger clonotype is one base distant, so this may be a read error. The chain uses TRBV12-3 or TRBV12-4 and TRBJ2-4; D is possibly TRBD1 (5 bases). The CDR3 consists of 14 residues. V shed 3 bases and J shed 1 base, with 7 bases lying between them. The CDR3: CASSLDMAKNIQYF. The CDR3 nucleotides are TGTGCCAGCAGTTTGGACATGGCCAAAAACATTCAGTACTTC.